This TCR beta chain was sequenced during a study of shared clonotypes between healthy human individuals. Profiling relied on immunoSEQ multiplex PCR, and the TCRdb table lists in-frame clones only, not all of them. Seen here are millions of clones, roughly 93% observed once, and the top ten hold 0.39%. The V end was cut by 3 bases, the J end by 5 bases, with 5 bases between. The CDR3 is made up of 12 amino acids. CDR1 and CDR2 from the germline V gene are MDHEN and SYDVKM. The chain uses TRBV28 and TRBJ2-1; no clear D. This receptor was obtained from a man aged 18-30 years in good health. Some clones in this sample may be carry-over from other donors' samples. The sample taken for sequencing was naive CD4+ T cells from PBMCs. Subset noted: CD45RA+ positively selected. CDR3 loop: CASSLTHNEQFF. CDR3 bases: TGTGCCAGCAGTTTGACCCACAATGAGCAGTTCTTC. Using reference TRBV28 and TRBJ2-1 for the parts outside the CDR3, the full variable domain is DVKVTQSSRYLVKRTGEKVFLECVQDMDHENMFWYRQDPGLGLRLIYFSYDVKMKEKGDIPEGYSVSREKKERFSLILESASTNQTSMYLCASSLTHNEQFFGPGTRLTVL.